Shown below are 5 T cell receptor beta chains from a single sample sequenced in a study of identifying expanded T cells in peripheral blood. Data came from immunoSEQ multiplex PCR; TCRdb stores just in-frame clones and leaves some out. The table records 55,000 to 80,000 clones, about 80% of them present only once. The material sequenced was blood. These receptors originate from a person aged 18 to 70 in good health.

The chain is built from TRBV19 and TRBJ1-6, with D unresolved. Germline V CDR1 and CDR2: LNHDA, SQIVND (reference sequence). Between the trimmed V and J ends, which lost 1 base and 7 bases, there was a span of 11 bases. This CDR3 is built from 15 residues. The CDR3 reads CASSIGNRENSPLHF. CDR3 DNA: TGTGCCAGTAGTATAGGAAACCGGGAGAATTCACCCCTCCACTTT.

This clone was detected only once. The rearrangement links TRBV10-1 to TRBJ2-1; 7 bases are a match to TRBD1. Germline CDR1 WNHNN, CDR2 SYGVQD (reference sequence). The CDR3 runs 16 residues. Trimming removed 0 bases from V and 4 bases from J; junction bases left unmatched: 6. The CDR3 sequence: CASSESPGQLYNEQFF. The CDR3 bases are TGCGCCAGCAGTGAGTCACCGGGACAGCTATACAATGAGCAGTTCTTC.

The V gene is TRBV19, the J gene TRBJ2-3, with D unclear. Germline CDR1 LNHDA, CDR2 SQIVND (reference sequence). V lost 8 bases and J lost 2, with 14 bases in between. The CDR3 sequence is 14 residues long. The CDR3 loop is CASEDLGYTDTQYF. The CDR3 DNA follows: TGTGCCAGTGAAGACTTGGGCTACACAGATACGCAGTATTTT. The whole variable domain, filled in from reference TRBV19 and TRBJ2-3, reads DGGITQSPKYLFRKEGQNVTLSCEQNLNHDAMYWYRQDPGQGLRLIYYSQIVNDFQKGDIAEGYSVSREKKESFPLTVTSAQKNPTAFYLCASEDLGYTDTQYFGPGTRLTVL.

The chain uses TRBV2 and TRBJ2-7; 14 nucleotides agree with TRBD2. The V segment lost 10 bases and the J segment 2 bases; nucleotides outside the gene matches: 13. This CDR3 has 17 residues. CDR1 is SNHLY and CDR2 is FYNNEI in the germline V gene. The CDR3: CATGTSGGLPLTYEQYV. In nucleotides, the CDR3 is TGTGCCACCGGGACTAGCGGGGGACTCCCCTTAACCTACGAGCAGTACGTC.

The CDR3 protein is CASSPSHEQYF. CDR3 nucleotide sequence: TGTGCCAGCTCCCCGTCTCACGAGCAGTACTTC. The V and J genes are TRBV18 and TRBJ2-7; the D is unclear. Germline V CDR1 and CDR2: KGHSH, LQKENI. Deletions cut 6 bases from V and 5 bases from J, with 8 bases between. The CDR3 totals 11 residues.